The clone carrying this TCR beta chain was seen only once. The antigen remains undetermined. The split of CD4+ cells yielded CD45RA+ naive and CD45RA-negative memory subsets. The CDR3 has 15 amino acids. Germline V gene data show CDR1 as MDHEN and CDR2 as SYDVKM. The junction had 6 bases not matched to a gene; V was cut back by 2 bases and J by 4 bases. The protocol was immunoSEQ multiplex PCR, while the TCRdb copy is restricted to in-frame clones and leaves out a portion. Of some 240,000 clones in the sample, approximately 65% are singletons; the top ten hold 8.5% to 14%. This record belongs to a study of shared clonotypes between healthy human individuals. Findings of the study overall: The researchers took only blood, and tissue repertoires probably look different.

The TCR comes from a man aged 25 to 40 in good health. Sequences were obtained from memory CD4+ T cells sorted from blood. The subset was: CD45RA-negative fraction. The rearrangement uses TRBV28 and TRBJ2-7; 9 positions match TRBD1. The chain's CDR3 is CASSLSGTGSYEQYF. The DNA of the CDR3 is TGTGCCAGCAGTTTAAGTGGGACAGGGTCGTACGAGCAGTACTTC.